This TCR beta chain was captured in a study of T cell changes during pregnancy in multiple sclerosis. On this clone: One end of the junction varies from germline; a read error may be responsible.

Repertoires were generated with immunoSEQ multiplex PCR, while TCRdb's copy carries only in-frame clones and drops some. The table records 65,000 to 85,000 clones, over 85% of them present only once. The CDR3 sequence is 16 residues long. Germline V gene data show CDR1 as MNHNS and CDR2 as SASEGT. The chain recombines TRBV6-1 with TRBJ1-3; TRBD1 agrees at 7 bases. The TCR comes from a female donor in good health, enrolled as a control in a pregnancy study. The source material was peripheral blood, sampled in the second trimester of pregnancy. CDR3 sequence (DNA): TGTGCCAGCAGTAAAGCACAGGGGACTTCTGGAAACACCATATATTTT. It codes for CASSKAQGTSGNTIYF.